The entry below gives a single T cell receptor (beta chain) sequence along with its context. This clone has just one count. What this receptor recognizes is not known. Within one base of it there is no much larger clone, and no base qualities were kept. These data are taken from a study of cytomegalovirus exposure and HLA in healthy donors (dated 2017 in TCRdb). About the investigation overall: A later analysis indicated that the 120 or so validation repertoires were generated on the platform also employed for the 650 to 850 repertoires of the first cohort. The aim of the study was to test whether cataloging public T cell receptors could identify signatures of past pathogen exposure. A separate validation cohort of 90 to 150 different subjects was used in addition to the approximately 700-subject first cohort. The study combined high-throughput TCR immunosequencing, statistical association of individual TCRs with disease status, and machine learning to predict cytomegalovirus infection status. Broader findings and caveats from the paper: Cytomegalovirus status was reported to be diagnosed by the classifier with high specificity and sensitivity in both the original and validation cohorts. The authors suggested that the approach could potentially be generalized to other disease states and immunological phenotypes. Of the cluster scores, about 94% were above 0 in a later analysis, which found that TCRs clustered in the first cohort also tended to co-occur in the 95 to 150 validation repertoires. All 120 or so repertoires were used to score co-occurrence in the validation cohort in a later analysis, because that analysis had no HLA typing for the cohort. In vitro tests confirmed that a few of the cytomegalovirus-associated TCR beta chains recognize cytomegalovirus antigens. Most TCR sequences were seen in very few donors, while some public TCRs were found in many individuals. The study gave a list of about 170 TCR beta chains associated with cytomegalovirus.

The donors belonged to the validation cohort of roughly 120 subjects, which was separate from the approximately 700-subject first cohort. Library preparation was by the immunoSEQ multiplex PCR assay. Regarding the original processing steps: A statistical classification framework was developed to diagnose cytomegalovirus status using the catalog of TCR beta chain sequences. The table was pulled from immuneACCESS by TCRdb, which kept in-frame rearrangements only. Such tables lose some clones; where checked, under half of the loss comes from unresolved V genes, and the rest has no known cause. From that table come the V and J calls and clone size; the DNA was used to work out D and trimming. In this sample the table shows 100,000 to 150,000 clones, roughly 90% of which occur a single time. In total, the top ten clones hold under 2% of the sample. Sequenced: PBMCs. This receptor was obtained from a woman aged 18-30 years in good health and CMV-seronegative.

Read as DNA, the sequence is TGCAGCGCGGACGGGGTCGAGGGTGCCGGGGAGCTGTTTTTT. Its protein reads: CSADGVEGAGELFF. The rearranged chain carries TRBV29-1 and TRBJ2-2; 5 matching bases give a weak D call of TRBD2. The germline V gene supplies CDR1 SQVTM and CDR2 ANQGSEA. The CDR3 runs 14 residues from the cysteine to the phenylalanine. This entry keeps only the CDR3 DNA: 42 bases, framed from base 1. V gives up 7 bases and J gives up 6 bases, and the segment between their germline ends measures 18 bases.